These T cell receptor beta chains were read from a single sample in a study of T cells in tumors after PD-1 blockade. The method was immunoSEQ multiplex PCR; TCRdb's version includes in-frame clones alone and lacks a portion of them. The sample shows 20,000 to 25,000 clones, 70% to 85% of them seen only once. Sequencing was performed on PBMCs, taken after anti-PD-1 treatment. The receptor source for this set is a human donor with basal cell carcinoma. Each CDR3 is given with its conserved first and last residue.

v_call	j_call	cdr3_length	cdr3_aa
TRBV7-8	TRBJ1-6	14	CASSPGRGSSPLHF
TRBV18	TRBJ1-3	17	CASSPPVFGGSGNTIYF
TRBV19	TRBJ2-3	16	CASSVLAGGPTDTQYF
TRBV19	TRBJ2-5	15	CASSNNPGGRETQYF
TRBV4-2	TRBJ2-1	15	CASSQDWDLDNEQFF
TRBV6-2/TRBV6-3	TRBJ1-1	15	CASSPPRDRYTEAFF
TRBV5-5	TRBJ2-7	15	CASSPGQGIFYEQYF
TRBV7-3	TRBJ1-6	16	CASSSQRRQNNSPLHF
TRBV5-5	TRBJ2-7	18	CASSPVWRDRVVRHEQYF
TRBV5-6	TRBJ2-6	15	CASSPQGSGANVLTF
TRBV7-9	TRBJ2-2	15	CASSGAGGRSGELFF
TRBV7-3	TRBJ2-3	15	CASSSSGGRTDTQYF
TRBV9	TRBJ1-3	15	CASSEGADSGNTIYF
TRBV19	TRBJ1-5	15	CASTKSSYRNQPQHF
TRBV6-2/TRBV6-3	TRBJ2-7	13	CASSSRATYEQYF
TRBV6-4	TRBJ2-1	14	CASSETSGGNEQFF
TRBV3-1/TRBV3-2	TRBJ1-2	13	CASSQRGGQGYTF
TRBV6-5	TRBJ1-3	15	CASKLSQLLGNTIYF
TRBV9	TRBJ1-3	14	CASSPPTGLNTIYF
TRBV10-3	TRBJ2-1	13	CAISESYGSEQFF
TRBV6-5	TRBJ2-7	12	CASSYRGYEQYF
TRBV11-3	TRBJ1-2	13	CASSLGKARGYTF
TRBV30	TRBJ2-2	15	CAWSAWTGRAGELFF
TRBV13	TRBJ1-3	14	CASSLLSRGNTIYF
TRBV5-1	TRBJ1-3	14	CASSAGVSGNTIYF
TRBV4-1	TRBJ2-2	13	CASSQDFSGELFF
TRBV12-5	TRBJ1-5	13	CASLGTGHQPQHF
TRBV11-2	TRBJ2-5	19	CASSLEWRGGQGIRETQYF
TRBV5-1	TRBJ1-5	19	CASSLTLGQGRDPNQPQHF
TRBV3-1/TRBV3-2	TRBJ2-3	15	CASSQDGAGTDTQYF
TRBV7-2	TRBJ2-7	13	CASSNGRAYEQYF
TRBV29-1	TRBJ1-1	13	CSVTTGGNTEAFF
TRBV12-3/TRBV12-4	TRBJ1-1	12	CASSFRTERAFF
TRBV19	TRBJ1-5	14	CASTLRGPNQPQHF
TRBV18	TRBJ2-7	15	CASSHTSGGPYEQYF
TRBV12-3/TRBV12-4	TRBJ2-7	13	CASSARTAYEQYF
TRBV13	TRBJ2-2	15	CASSPVTGNTGELFF
TRBV30	TRBJ1-1	15	CAWIDRGKRNTEAFF
TRBV6-4	TRBJ1-3	14	CASSPGPSGNTIYF
TRBV3-1/TRBV3-2	TRBJ1-4	15	CASSQDGQPNEKLFF
TRBV9	TRBJ2-3	14	CASSVLSGTDTQYF